This T cell receptor (beta chain) is from a study of cytomegalovirus exposure and HLA in healthy donors. From germline, CDR1 is SGHNT and CDR2 YENEEA. The J segment lost 9 bases and the V segment lost 0 bases, leaving 3 bases of the junction unmatched. The CDR3 runs to 13 residues. The PCR ran on 60 Vbeta and 13 Jbeta primers. TCRdb's table, derived via immunoSEQ multiplex PCR, lists solely in-frame clones and lacks some. Of around 130,000 clones listed, about 80% are singletons. Sequencing was carried out using PBMCs. The source of this sequence is a human donor in good health. V gene TRBV11-3 combines with J gene TRBJ2-3, with 7 bases fitting TRBD2. The CDR3 DNA follows: TGTGCCAGCAGCTTAGACGGACTAGGCACGCAGTATTTT. Residues: CASSLDGLGTQYF.